Following are 9 T cell receptor beta chains from one sample sequenced in a study of cytomegalovirus exposure and HLA in healthy donors. Here immunoSEQ multiplex PCR was the method, and the copy in TCRdb shows in-frame clones only, minus some. The sample contains over 85,000 clones, about 95% of which appear only once. The sequenced sample was PBMCs. Receptor source: a woman aged 18-35 years in good health and CMV-seronegative.

The chain carries TRBV7-9 and TRBJ2-2; 7 bases map to TRBD1. With 2 bases clipped from V and 0 bases from J, the junction kept 3 bases outside the gene matches. CDR3 length: 16 amino acids. Germline V gene sequence: CDR1 SEHNR, CDR2 FQNEAQ (reference sequence). The CDR3 is CASSLSTGANTGELFF. The CDR3 nucleotides read TGTGCCAGCAGCTTAAGTACAGGGGCGAACACCGGGGAGCTGTTTTTT.

This clone was seen just once. This sequence joins TRBV20-1 and TRBJ1-1; D call uncertain. The V gene lost 2 bases and the J gene lost 5 bases, with 3 bases spanning the gap. Germline V gene data show CDR1 as DFQATT and CDR2 as SNEGSKA (reference sequence). The CDR3 is 10 residues long. The CDR3 region is CSARPTEAFF. As DNA, the CDR3 is TGCAGTGCTAGACCTACTGAAGCTTTCTTT.

J is TRBJ2-1 and V is TRBV7-9; D is perhaps TRBD1 (5 bases). Germline V gene data show CDR1 as SEHNR and CDR2 as FQNEAQ (reference sequence). V was cut by 3 bases and J by 15 bases, with 9 bases left in between. The CDR3 extends over 10 amino acids. The CDR3 region is CASSLTAGFF. CDR3 coding DNA: TGTGCCAGCAGCTTGACAGCCGGGTTCTTC. Supplemented by reference TRBV7-9 and TRBJ2-1, the full variable domain reads DTGVSQNPRHKITKRGQNVTFRCDPISEHNRLYWYRQTLGQGPEFLTYFQNEAQLEKSRLLSDRFSAERPKGSFSTLEIQRTEQGDSAMYLCASSLTAGFFGPGTRLTVL.

V usage is TRBV18 and J usage is TRBJ1-5, with 12 bases fitting TRBD1. The germline CDR1 and CDR2 sequences are KGHSH and LQKENI. V shed 1 base and J 6 bases; nucleotides not matched to a gene: 4. This CDR3 region has 16 residues. The CDR3, as DNA: TGTGCCAGCTCACCACAGGGACAGGGGGCAGGTCAGCCCCAGCATTTT. It translates to CASSPQGQGAGQPQHF.

The rearrangement joins TRBV9 to TRBJ2-1; 7 nucleotides line up with TRBD1. The V gene's germline CDR1 is SGDLS and CDR2 YYNGEE. This CDR3 is built from 16 residues. The V and J ends lost 0 bases and 7 bases, in that order; junction bases with no gene match: 10. CDR3 region: CASSVAEGATTNEQFF. The CDR3 nucleotides are TGTGCCAGCAGCGTAGCTGAGGGGGCGACGACGAATGAGCAGTTCTTC. Full variable domain (remainder filled in from reference TRBV9 and TRBJ2-1): DSGVTQTPKHLITATGQRVTLRCSPRSGDLSVYWYQQSLDQGLQFLIQYYNGEERAKGNILERFSAQQFPDLHSELNLSSLELGDSALYFCASSVAEGATTNEQFFGPGTRLTVL.

The chain carries TRBV27 and TRBJ2-7; no reliable D call. The CDR3 is 13 amino acids. V gave up 2 bases and J gave up 3 bases, with 8 bases separating them. Germline CDR1 MNHEY, CDR2 SMNVEV (reference sequence). CDR3 bases: TGTGCCAGCAGTTTAGAGCGTAGCTACGAGCAGTACTTC. This codes for CASSLERSYEQYF.

V gene TRBV5-1 combines with J gene TRBJ2-2; 9 positions agree with TRBD2. The CDR3 is 16 residues long. Germline-derived CDR1 and CDR2 are SGHRS and YFSETQ. The V gene end was trimmed by 0 bases and the J gene end by 1 base; junction bases not matched to a gene: 1. As DNA, the CDR3 is TGCGCCAGCAGCTTGGGACTAGCGGTGAACACCGGGGAGCTGTTTTTT. Protein: CASSLGLAVNTGELFF.

V gene TRBV6-1 combines with J gene TRBJ2-4; D possibly corresponds to TRBD1 (6 bases). CDR1 and CDR2 (germline): MNHNS, SASEGT. V shed 7 bases and J shed 0 bases, with 7 bases lying between them. The length of the CDR3 is 13 residues. The CDR3, as DNA: TGTGCCAGCACACAGGGAGCCAAAAACATTCAGTACTTC. Encoded protein: CASTQGAKNIQYF.

The rearrangement links TRBV6-1 to TRBJ2-3; a weak D match, TRBD2 (6 bases). Trimming removed 4 bases at V and 2 bases at J, with 16 bases between. CDR3 length: 16 amino acids. CDR1 is MNHNS and CDR2 is SASEGT in the germline V gene. CDR3 sequence (DNA): TGTGCCAGCAGTGCCCACTTGGAGGGACCCACAGATACGCAGTATTTT. Amino acid sequence: CASSAHLEGPTDTQYF.